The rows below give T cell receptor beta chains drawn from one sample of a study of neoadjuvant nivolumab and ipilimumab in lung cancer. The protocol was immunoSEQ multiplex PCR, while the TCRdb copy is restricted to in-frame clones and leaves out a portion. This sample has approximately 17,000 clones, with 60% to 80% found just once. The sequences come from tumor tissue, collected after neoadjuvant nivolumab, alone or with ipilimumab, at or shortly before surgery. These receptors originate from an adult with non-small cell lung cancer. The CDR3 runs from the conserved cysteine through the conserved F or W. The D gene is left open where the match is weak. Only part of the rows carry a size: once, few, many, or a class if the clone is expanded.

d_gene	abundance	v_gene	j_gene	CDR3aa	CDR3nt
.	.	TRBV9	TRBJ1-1	CASSVATGAEAFF	TGTGCCAGCAGCGTAGCTACAGGAGCTGAAGCTTTCTTT
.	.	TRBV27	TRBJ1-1	CASSFYTGRDTEAFF	TGTGCCAGCAGTTTTTACACAGGGAGGGACACTGAAGCTTTCTTT
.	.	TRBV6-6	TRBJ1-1	CASSSAAAGDTEAFF	TGTGCCAGCAGTTCCGCAGCCGCGGGGGACACTGAAGCTTTCTTT
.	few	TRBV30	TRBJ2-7	CAWSIGGQTPYEQYF	TGTGCCTGGAGTATCGGGGGACAGACCCCCTACGAGCAGTACTTC
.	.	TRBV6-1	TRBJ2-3	CASNMGGADTQYF	TGTGCCAGCAATATGGGCGGGGCAGATACGCAGTATTTT
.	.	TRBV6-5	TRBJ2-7	CASSPSYAYEQYF	TGTGCCAGCAGCCCCTCGTACGCCTACGAGCAGTACTTC
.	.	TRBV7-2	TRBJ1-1	CASSLNSVGGTNTEAFF	TGTGCCAGCAGCTTAAATTCCGTTGGAGGGACGAACACTGAAGCTTTCTTT
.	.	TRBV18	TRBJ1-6	CASSSGRDNSPLHF	TGTGCCAGCTCGTCCGGGAGAGATAATTCACCCCTCCACTTT
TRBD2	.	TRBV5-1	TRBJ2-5	CASSLGILAGGPVLLRETQYF	TGCGCCAGCAGCTTGGGAATACTAGCGGGGGGGCCTGTTTTGTTGCGAGAGACCCAGTACTTC
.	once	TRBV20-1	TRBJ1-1	CSAWGGLPTF	TGCAGTGCGTGGGGGGGGCTCCCGACTTTT
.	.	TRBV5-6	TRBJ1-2	CASSLLGSSYGYTF	TGTGCCAGCAGCTTGCTGGGGTCGTCTTATGGCTACACCTTC
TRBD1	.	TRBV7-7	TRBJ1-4	CASSAGTGVTNEKLFF	TGTGCTAGCAGCGCGGGAACAGGGGTAACTAATGAAAAACTGTTTTTT
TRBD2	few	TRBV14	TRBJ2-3	CASSQEGLAGGPTATDTQYF	TGTGCCAGCAGCCAAGAGGGACTAGCGGGGGGGCCTACCGCCACAGATACGCAGTATTTT
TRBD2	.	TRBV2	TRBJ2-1	CASSEAVAGGQIEQFF	TGTGCCAGCAGTGAAGCGGTGGCGGGGGGGCAAATTGAGCAGTTCTTC
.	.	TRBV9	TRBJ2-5	CASSVDPGHVPQETQYF	TGTGCCAGCAGCGTAGATCCAGGCCACGTCCCACAAGAGACCCAGTACTTC
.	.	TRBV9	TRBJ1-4	CASSVATGRHEKLFF	TGTGCCAGCAGCGTAGCCACAGGGAGGCATGAAAAACTGTTTTTT
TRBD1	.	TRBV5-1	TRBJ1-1	CASRATGEVSEAFF	TGCGCCAGCAGAGCAACAGGGGAGGTGAGTGAAGCTTTCTTT
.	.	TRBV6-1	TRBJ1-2	CASSEGLGFYGYTF	TGTGCCAGCAGTGAAGGATTAGGTTTCTATGGCTACACCTTC
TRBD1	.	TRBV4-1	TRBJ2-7	CASSQDFPGGTYEQYF	TGCGCCAGCAGCCAAGATTTTCCAGGGGGCACGTACGAGCAGTACTTC
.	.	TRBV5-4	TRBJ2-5	CASSLSPTGRGETQYF	TGTGCCAGCAGCTTAAGTCCAACGGGGAGAGGGGAGACCCAGTACTTC
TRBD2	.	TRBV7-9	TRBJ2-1	CASSPGGRDEQFF	TGTGCCAGCAGCCCGGGCGGGAGGGATGAGCAGTTCTTC
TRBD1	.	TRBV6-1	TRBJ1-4	CASQQGVGEKLFF	TGTGCCAGCCAACAGGGGGTCGGGGAAAAACTGTTTTTT
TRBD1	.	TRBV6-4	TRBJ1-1	CASSVTLQGEAFF	TGTGCCAGCAGTGTAACTTTACAGGGGGAAGCTTTCTTT
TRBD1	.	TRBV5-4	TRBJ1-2	CASSLTGALYGYTF	TGTGCCAGCAGCTTAACAGGGGCCCTCTATGGCTACACCTTC
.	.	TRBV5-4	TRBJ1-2	CASSLEDPRHYGYTF	TGTGCCAGCAGCTTGGAAGATCCCCGGCACTATGGCTACACCTTC
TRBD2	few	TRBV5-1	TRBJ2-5	CASSLGTGAGLEETQYF	TGCGCCAGCAGCTTGGGAACTGGAGCGGGGTTGGAAGAGACCCAGTACTTC
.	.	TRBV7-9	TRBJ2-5	CASSLTVGSPQETQYF	TGTGCCAGCAGCCTCACGGTTGGGTCCCCGCAAGAGACCCAGTACTTC
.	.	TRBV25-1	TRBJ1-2	CASSERLSNYGYTF	TGTGCCAGCAGTGAGCGTTTATCTAACTATGGCTACACCTTC
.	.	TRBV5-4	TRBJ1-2	CASSPVEGNYGYTF	TGTGCCAGCAGCCCGGTGGAGGGCAACTATGGCTACACCTTC
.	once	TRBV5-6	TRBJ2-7	CASSLTGTSYEQYF	TGTGCCAGCAGCTTGACAGGGACCAGCTACGAGCAGTACTTC
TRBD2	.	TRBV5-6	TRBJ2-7	CASKERGDPYEQYF	TGTGCCAGCAAGGAGCGGGGGGATCCCTACGAGCAGTACTTC
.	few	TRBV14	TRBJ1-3	CASSQMGGVGNTIYF	TGTGCCAGCAGCCAGATGGGAGGGGTTGGAAACACCATATATTTT
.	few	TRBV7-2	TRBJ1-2	CASSLQAGASNYGYTF	TGTGCCAGCAGCTTACAGGCAGGGGCTTCTAACTATGGCTACACCTTC
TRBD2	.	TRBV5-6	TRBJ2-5	CASSTGTSGGFAGTQYF	TGTGCCAGCAGCACCGGGACTAGCGGGGGATTCGCTGGGACCCAGTACTTC
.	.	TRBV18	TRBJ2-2	CASSPNTGELFF	TGTGCCAGCTCACCCAACACCGGGGAGCTGTTTTTT
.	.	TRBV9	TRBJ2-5	CASSVSFQRTQYF	TGTGCCAGCAGCGTATCTTTTCAGCGGACCCAGTACTTC
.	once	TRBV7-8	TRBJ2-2	CASSLQENYNTGELFF	TGTGCCAGCAGCCTACAGGAGAACTACAACACCGGGGAGCTGTTTTTT
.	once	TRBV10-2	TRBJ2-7	CASSEGAYEQYF	TGCGCCAGCAGTGAAGGGGCCTACGAGCAGTACTTC
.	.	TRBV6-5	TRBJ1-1	CASSSLFGVTNTEAFF	TGTGCCAGCAGTTCTCTGTTTGGGGTTACGAACACTGAAGCTTTCTTT
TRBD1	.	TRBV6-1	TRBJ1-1	CASSPGGADTEAFF	TGTGCCAGCAGTCCAGGGGGCGCCGACACTGAAGCTTTCTTT
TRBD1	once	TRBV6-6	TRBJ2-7	CASSSTGGNYEQYF	TGTGCCAGCAGTTCTACAGGGGGGAACTACGAGCAGTACTTC
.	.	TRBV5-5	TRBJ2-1	CASSLEQGLYNEQFF	TGTGCCAGCAGCTTGGAGCAGGGCCTCTACAATGAGCAGTTCTTC
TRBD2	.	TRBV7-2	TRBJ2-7	CASSLGGSGSSYEQYF	TGTGCCAGCAGCTTAGGTGGTAGCGGGAGCTCCTACGAGCAGTACTTC
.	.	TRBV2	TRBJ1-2	CASSYKGDDYGYTF	TGTGCCAGCAGTTATAAGGGAGACGACTATGGCTACACCTTC
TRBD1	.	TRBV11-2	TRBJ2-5	CASSSGQVEETQYF	TGTGCCAGCAGCAGCGGACAGGTGGAAGAGACCCAGTACTTC
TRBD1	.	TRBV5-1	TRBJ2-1	CASSVLWTGKNEQFF	TGCGCCAGCAGCGTTCTTTGGACAGGGAAGAATGAGCAGTTCTTC
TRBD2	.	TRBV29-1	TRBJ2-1	CSGRLANAYNEQFF	TGCAGCGGTAGACTAGCGAACGCCTACAATGAGCAGTTCTTC
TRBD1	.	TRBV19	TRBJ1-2	CASSIDRGGYGYTF	TGTGCCAGTAGTATCGACAGGGGGGGCTATGGCTACACCTTC
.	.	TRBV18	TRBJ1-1	CASSATGKVNTEAFF	TGTGCCAGCTCAGCCACGGGAAAGGTGAACACTGAAGCTTTCTTT
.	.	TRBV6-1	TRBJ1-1	CASSSERMNTEAFF	TGTGCCAGCAGCTCGGAGCGGATGAACACTGAAGCTTTCTTT
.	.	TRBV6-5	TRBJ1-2	CASSFTSNYGYTF	TGTGCCAGCAGTTTTACATCGAACTATGGCTACACCTTC
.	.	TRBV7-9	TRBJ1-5	CASSLESADKQPQHF	TGTGCCAGCAGCTTGGAAAGTGCGGACAAGCAGCCCCAGCATTTT
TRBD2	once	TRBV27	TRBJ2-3	CASSLGAGGEDTQYF	TGTGCCAGCAGTTTGGGAGCGGGGGGGGAAGATACGCAGTATTTT
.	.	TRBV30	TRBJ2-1	CAWSETRYNEQFF	TGTGCCTGGAGTGAGACCCGATACAATGAGCAGTTCTTC
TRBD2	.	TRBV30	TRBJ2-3	CAWRVGRGIDTQYF	TGTGCCTGGAGGGTGGGGCGGGGGATAGATACGCAGTATTTT